This T cell receptor (beta chain) is drawn from a study of OX40 agonist ivuxolimab in advanced cancers. Study background: Across the patients, intravenous ivuxolimab was delivered every 2 weeks at 0.01 to 10 mg/kg. Dose-escalation patients were diagnosed with hepatocellular carcinoma, melanoma, renal cell cancer or head and neck cancer.

Germline V CDR1 and CDR2: LNHDA, SQIVND (reference sequence). This CDR3 spans 12 amino acids. With 3 bases removed from V and 4 bases from J, the gap between germline ends came to 6 bases. Blood got drawn at baseline, again on cycle 4 day 1, and then on cycle 7 day 1. Produced via immunoSEQ multiplex PCR; TCRdb's table is partial and in-frame only. Among approximately 50,000 clones listed, 80% were seen once. The sequence came from an adult with an advanced solid tumor such as melanoma, head and neck, liver or kidney cancer. The gene calls are TRBV19 and TRBJ1-2, with D tentatively TRBD1 (5 bases). The sample consisted of CD4+ or CD8+ T cells sorted from blood, taken in a trial of the OX40 agonist ivuxolimab. The CDR3 loop is CASSITGYGYTF. In DNA, the CDR3 is TGTGCCAGTAGTATCACAGGCTATGGCTACACCTTC.